The 12 T cell receptor beta chains given below trace back to one sample, sequenced in a study of human T cells and chemical hapten exposure. TCRdb fed the RACE reads into MiXCR, producing one record per CDR3 protein. The sample holds approximately 400,000 distinct CDR3 sequences; 4.8% are singletons and the top ten take under 3%. The time point was: patch test 1, 2 weeks after DPC sensitization. Sample treatment: therapeutic diphenylcyclopropenone sensitization with weekly scalp DPC. The input for sequencing was whole blood, taken in connection with sensitization to the hapten diphenylcyclopropenone (DPC). Every receptor here comes from a woman aged 50 to 65 with alopecia areata. Some clones in this sample may be carry-over from other donors' samples.

At least ten counts were recorded for this clonotype. The junction shows a germline mismatch at one end, possibly a read error. The gene calls are TRBV7-8 and TRBJ2-1; 9 nucleotides agree with TRBD2. The CDR3 has 14 amino acids. Germline V gene sequence: CDR1 SGHVS, CDR2 FQNEAQ. The CDR3 sequence: CASSLAGVQNEQFF. DNA of the CDR3: TGTGCCAGCAGTTTAGCGGGAGTGCAGAATGAGCAGTTCTTC.

This clonotype was seen ten or more times. This chain connects TRBV20-1 to TRBJ1-1; 7 bases are a match to TRBD1. This CDR3 is built from 11 residues. CDR1 DFQATT and CDR2 SNEGSKA come from the germline V gene (reference sequence). V trimming: 1 base; J trimming: 8 bases; junction bases outside the gene matches: 1. In DNA, the CDR3 is TGCAGTGCTAGAGGGGGACAGGAAGCTTTCTTT. Translating it yields CSARGGQEAFF.

This clonotype was counted only a few times. The chain recombines TRBV29-1 with TRBJ1-1; D gene ambiguous. CDR1 and CDR2 (germline): SQVTM, ANQGSEA. Trimming shortened V by 4 bases and J by 1 base, and 10 bases separated the two germline ends. This CDR3 is 13 amino acids long. In nucleotides, the CDR3 is TGCAGCGTTGCAAAGGACTGGAACACTGAAGCTTTCTTT. Translated, it gives CSVAKDWNTEAFF.

This clonotype showed up just a few times. This rearrangement joins TRBV27 to TRBJ1-5; D is perhaps TRBD1 (6 bases). CDR1 and CDR2 (germline): MNHEY, SMNVEV (reference sequence). The CDR3 extends over 14 amino acids. Deletions cut 3 bases from V and 3 bases from J, with 9 bases between. Here the CDR3 reads CASSFWGPNQPQHF. The CDR3 DNA reads TGTGCCAGCAGTTTCTGGGGGCCCAATCAGCCCCAGCATTTT.

This clonotype has ten or more counts. This chain links TRBV2 with TRBJ2-1; the match to TRBD1 covers 9 bases. The CDR3 loop spans 16 amino acids. The junction had 14 bases not matched to a gene; V was cut back by 6 bases and J by 8 bases. Germline V CDR1 and CDR2: SNHLY, FYNNEI. CDR3 nucleotides: TGTGCCAGCAGAGACTCCCGGGACAGGGATGGCGATGAGCAGTTCTTC. As protein: CASRDSRDRDGDEQFF. The whole variable domain, remainder taken from reference TRBV2 and TRBJ2-1, is EPEVTQTPSHQVTQMGQEVILRCVPISNHLYFYWYRQILGQKVEFLVSFYNNEISEKSEIFDDQFSVERPDGSNFTLKIRSTKLEDSAMYFCASRDSRDRDGDEQFFGPGTRLTVL.

Worth noting for this clonotype: Just one base apart from a much larger clone, this may be a read error. It is likely a read error, because the conserved phenylalanine at the end of the CDR3 is missing. The chain employs TRBV3-1 and TRBJ2-2; 9 nucleotides line up with TRBD2. V was pared by 5 bases and J by 6 bases, with 7 bases of the junction left unmatched. Per the germline V gene, CDR1 is LGHDT and CDR2 is YNNKEL (reference sequence). The CDR3 is 15 amino acids. The CDR3 reads CASSFGTSRSGELFS. The CDR3, as DNA: TGTGCCAGCAGCTTTGGGACTAGCCGGTCCGGGGAGCTGTTTTCT.

This chain links TRBV6-2 or TRBV6-3 with TRBJ2-4, with TRBD2 as a possible D gene (6 bases). Germline CDR1 MNHEY, CDR2 SVGEGT. Trimming removed 6 bases at V and 3 bases at J, with 15 bases between. The CDR3 totals 15 residues. As DNA, the CDR3 is TGTGCCAGCAGCTGGGGGGAGACGGACAAAAACATTCAGTACTTC. Protein: CASSWGETDKNIQYF.

The rearrangement uses TRBV7-9 and TRBJ1-1; D remains unclear. The ends were cut back, 6 bases at V and 1 base at J, with 15 bases in the middle. CDR3 length: 15 residues. CDR1 and CDR2 from the germline V gene are SEHNR and FQNEAQ (reference sequence). The CDR3 DNA follows: TGTGCCAGCAGGATCCTCTCCTCAGGGAACACTGAAGCTTTCTTT. Protein sequence: CASRILSSGNTEAFF.

This clonotype has a count of ten or more. The chain couples TRBV28 to TRBJ2-7; 7 bases fit TRBD1. The germline gives CDR1 MDHEN, CDR2 SYDVKM. The CDR3 length is 14 residues. With V trimmed by 4 bases and J by 6 bases, 9 bases remained unmatched. CDR3 sequence: CASSSRTGRLEQYF. The CDR3 DNA reads as TGTGCCAGCAGTTCGCGGACAGGTCGACTCGAGCAGTACTTC.

V is TRBV20-1 and J is TRBJ1-5; a possible D gene is TRBD1 (6 bases). The CDR3 covers 16 residues. Between the trimmed V and J ends, which lost 0 bases and 6 bases, there was a span of 18 bases. Germline V lookup: CDR1 DFQATT, CDR2 SNEGSKA (reference sequence). Here the CDR3 reads CSARDITGQPGQPQHF. The DNA for the CDR3 is TGCAGTGCTAGAGATATTACAGGGCAGCCAGGTCAGCCCCAGCATTTT.

This clonotype was counted many times. The V call is TRBV20-1, the J call TRBJ2-7; TRBD1 might be the D (6 bases). Germline CDR1 reads DFQATT; CDR2 reads SNEGSKA (reference sequence). V gave up 6 bases and J gave up 2 bases, with 14 bases separating them. This CDR3 contains 13 residues. CDR3 DNA: TGCAGTGCCGAGGACAGCTTCACCTACGAGCAGTACTTC. Residues: CSAEDSFTYEQYF.

In this sample, this clonotype turned up many times. The chain carries TRBV5-4 and TRBJ2-1, with a weak D call TRBD2 (6 bases). Germline assignment: CDR1 SGHNT and CDR2 YYREEE (reference sequence). The CDR3 consists of 15 residues. V lost 2 bases and J 0 bases, leaving 9 bases between the germline ends. The CDR3 is CASSLGGDSYNEQFF. The CDR3 region has the DNA TGTGCCAGCAGCTTAGGCGGGGACTCCTACAATGAGCAGTTCTTC.